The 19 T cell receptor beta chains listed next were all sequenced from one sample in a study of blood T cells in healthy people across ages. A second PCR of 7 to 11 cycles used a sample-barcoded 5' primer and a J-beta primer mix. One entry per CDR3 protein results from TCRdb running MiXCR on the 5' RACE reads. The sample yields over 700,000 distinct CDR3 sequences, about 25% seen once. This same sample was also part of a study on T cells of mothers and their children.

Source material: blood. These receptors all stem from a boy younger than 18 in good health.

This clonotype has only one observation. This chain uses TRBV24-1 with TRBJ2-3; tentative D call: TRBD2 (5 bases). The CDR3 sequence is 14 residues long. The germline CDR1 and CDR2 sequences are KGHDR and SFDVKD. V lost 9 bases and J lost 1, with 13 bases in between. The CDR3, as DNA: TGTGCCACCCAAAGCGGTTACCGCACAGATACGCAGTATTTT. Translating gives CATQSGYRTDTQYF.

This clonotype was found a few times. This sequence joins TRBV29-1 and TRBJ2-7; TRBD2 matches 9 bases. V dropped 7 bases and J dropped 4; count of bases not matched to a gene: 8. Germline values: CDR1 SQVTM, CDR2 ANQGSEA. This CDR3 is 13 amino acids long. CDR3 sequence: CSARAGGGYEQYF. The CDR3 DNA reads TGCAGCGCCCGAGCGGGAGGAGGGTACGAGCAGTACTTC.

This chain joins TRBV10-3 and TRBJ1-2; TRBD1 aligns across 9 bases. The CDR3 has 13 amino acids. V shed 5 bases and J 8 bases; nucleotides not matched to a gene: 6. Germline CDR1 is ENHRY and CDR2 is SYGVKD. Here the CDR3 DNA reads TGTGCCATCAGTAGGACAGGGGAGGACGGCTACACCTTC. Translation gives CAISRTGEDGYTF.

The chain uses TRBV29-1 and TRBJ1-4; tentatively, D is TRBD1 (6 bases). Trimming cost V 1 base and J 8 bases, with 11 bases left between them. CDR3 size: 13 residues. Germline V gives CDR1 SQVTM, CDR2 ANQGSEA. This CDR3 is CSVEVGAGEKLFF. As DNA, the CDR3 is TGCAGCGTTGAAGTGGGGGCTGGAGAAAAACTGTTTTTT.

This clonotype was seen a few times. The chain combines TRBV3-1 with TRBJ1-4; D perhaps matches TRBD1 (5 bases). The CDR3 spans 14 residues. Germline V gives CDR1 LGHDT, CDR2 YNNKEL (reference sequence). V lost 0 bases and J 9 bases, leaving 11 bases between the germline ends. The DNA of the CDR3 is TGTGCCAGCAGCCAAGAAGGGACCGGGCAAAAACTGTTTTTT. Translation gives CASSQEGTGQKLFF.

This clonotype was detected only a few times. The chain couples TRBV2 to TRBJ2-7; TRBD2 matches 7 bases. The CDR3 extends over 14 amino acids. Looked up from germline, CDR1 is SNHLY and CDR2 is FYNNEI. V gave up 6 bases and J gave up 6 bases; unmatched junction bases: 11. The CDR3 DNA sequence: TGTGCCAGCAGCCGTCCCGGGACTATACCCGAGCAGTACTTC. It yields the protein CASSRPGTIPEQYF.

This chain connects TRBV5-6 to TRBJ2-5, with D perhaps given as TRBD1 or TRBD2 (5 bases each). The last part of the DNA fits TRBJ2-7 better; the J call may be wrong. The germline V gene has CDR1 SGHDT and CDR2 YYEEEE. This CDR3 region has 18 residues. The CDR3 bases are TGTGCCAGCACCACTCTTACCCGGAACCGGGACGGCGTCTACGAGCAGTACTTC. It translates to CASTTLTRNRDGVYEQYF.

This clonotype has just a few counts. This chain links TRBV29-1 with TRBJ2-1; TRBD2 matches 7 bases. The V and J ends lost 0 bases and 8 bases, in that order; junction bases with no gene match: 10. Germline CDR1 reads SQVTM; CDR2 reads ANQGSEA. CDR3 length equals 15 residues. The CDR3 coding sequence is TGCAGCGTTGAAGATAATCTTGCTAGCGGATATGAGCAGTTCTTC. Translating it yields CSVEDNLASGYEQFF.

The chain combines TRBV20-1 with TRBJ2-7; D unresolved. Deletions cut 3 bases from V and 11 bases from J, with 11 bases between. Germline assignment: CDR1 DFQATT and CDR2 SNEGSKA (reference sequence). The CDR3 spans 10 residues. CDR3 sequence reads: CSASKDIEYF. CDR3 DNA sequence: TGCAGTGCTAGTAAGGATATCGAGTACTTC.

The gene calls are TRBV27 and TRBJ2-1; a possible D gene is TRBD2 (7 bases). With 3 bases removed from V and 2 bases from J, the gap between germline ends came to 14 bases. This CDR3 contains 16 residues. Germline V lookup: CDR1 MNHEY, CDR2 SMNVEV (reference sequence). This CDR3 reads CASSFRGASPYNEQFF. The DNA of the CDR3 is TGTGCCAGCAGTTTCCGGGGGGCTAGTCCCTACAATGAGCAGTTCTTC.

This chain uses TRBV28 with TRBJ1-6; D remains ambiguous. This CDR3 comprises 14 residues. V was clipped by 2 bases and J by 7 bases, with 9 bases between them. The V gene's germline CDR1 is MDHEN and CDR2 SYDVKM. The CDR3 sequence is CASSLIGWNSPLHF. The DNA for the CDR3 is TGTGCCAGCAGTTTAATCGGGTGGAATTCACCCCTCCACTTT.

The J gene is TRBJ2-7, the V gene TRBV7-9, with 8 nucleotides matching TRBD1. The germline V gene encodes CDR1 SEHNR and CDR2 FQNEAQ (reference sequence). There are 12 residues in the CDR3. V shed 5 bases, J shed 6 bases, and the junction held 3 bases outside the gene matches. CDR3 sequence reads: CASSATGGEQYF. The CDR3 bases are TGTGCCAGCAGCGCCACAGGGGGCGAGCAGTACTTC.

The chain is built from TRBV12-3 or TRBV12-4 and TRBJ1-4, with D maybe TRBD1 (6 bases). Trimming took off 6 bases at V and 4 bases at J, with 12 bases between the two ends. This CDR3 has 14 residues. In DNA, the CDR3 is TGTGCCAGCAGGCGGACAGAACGTAATGAAAAACTGTTTTTT. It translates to CASRRTERNEKLFF.

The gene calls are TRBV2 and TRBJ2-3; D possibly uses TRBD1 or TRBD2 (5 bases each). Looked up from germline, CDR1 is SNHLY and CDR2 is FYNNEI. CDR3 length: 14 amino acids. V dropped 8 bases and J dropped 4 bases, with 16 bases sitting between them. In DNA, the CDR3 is TGTGCCAGCTCCGGGGCTAGTGGCGCAGATACGCAGTATTTT. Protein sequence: CASSGASGADTQYF.

CDR3 in DNA: TGTGCCAGCAGCGTAGACGGCAGCTCTGGAAACACCATATATTTT. Translation: CASSVDGSSGNTIYF. J is TRBJ1-3 and V is TRBV9; D remains ambiguous. Per the germline V gene, CDR1 is SGDLS and CDR2 is YYNGEE. The CDR3 spans 15 residues. V gave up 0 bases and J gave up 0 bases, with 7 bases separating them.

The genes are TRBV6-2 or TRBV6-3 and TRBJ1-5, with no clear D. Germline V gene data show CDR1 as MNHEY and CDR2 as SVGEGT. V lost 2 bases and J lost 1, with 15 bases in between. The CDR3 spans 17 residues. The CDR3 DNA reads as TGTGCCAGCAGTTACCAGCCTTCTCTATACAGCAATCAGCCCCAGCATTTT. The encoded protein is CASSYQPSLYSNQPQHF.

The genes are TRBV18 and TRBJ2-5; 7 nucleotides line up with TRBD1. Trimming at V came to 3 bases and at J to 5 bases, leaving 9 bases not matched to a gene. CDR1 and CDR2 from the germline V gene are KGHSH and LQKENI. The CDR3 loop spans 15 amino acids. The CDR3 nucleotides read TGTGCCAGCTCACCTACGACAGGGCGGCGGGAGACCCAGTACTTC. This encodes CASSPTTGRRETQYF.

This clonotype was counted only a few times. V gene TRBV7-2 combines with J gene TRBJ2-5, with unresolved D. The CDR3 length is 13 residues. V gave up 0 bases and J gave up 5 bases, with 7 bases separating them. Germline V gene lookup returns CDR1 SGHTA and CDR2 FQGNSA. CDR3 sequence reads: CASSLASAETQYF. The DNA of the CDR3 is TGTGCCAGCAGCTTAGCCTCCGCGGAGACCCAGTACTTC. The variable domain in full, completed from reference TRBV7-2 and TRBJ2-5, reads GAGVSQSPSNKVTEKGKDVELRCDPISGHTALYWYRQSLGQGLEFLIYFQGNSAPDKSGLPSDRFSAERTGGSVSTLTIQRTQQEDSAVYLCASSLASAETQYFGPGTRLLVL.

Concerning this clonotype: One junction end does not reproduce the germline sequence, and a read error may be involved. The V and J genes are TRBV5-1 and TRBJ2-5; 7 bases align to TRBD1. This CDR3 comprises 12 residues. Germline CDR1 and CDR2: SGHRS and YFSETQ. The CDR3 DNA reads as TGCGCCAGCAGCTTTGTTTGGGGACAGCTAACCTTC. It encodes CASSFVWGQLTF.